This entry is about one T cell receptor beta chain. The data are from a study of glioma-infiltrating T cells after dendritic cell vaccination. Study summary: Glioblastoma patients came from Phase I and II dendritic cell vaccination trials.

The PCR used 60 V beta and 13 J beta primers. This table comes from immunoSEQ multiplex PCR, and its TCRdb copy is limited to in-frame clones, with some not included. The data contain 95,000 to 110,000 clones, roughly four fifths of them singletons. Before vaccination, two weeks after the third vaccination, and at progression, PBMC were collected. The CDR3 contains 13 residues. The germline CDR1 and CDR2 sequences are SQVTM and ANQGSEA. With 5 bases removed from V and 1 base from J, the gap between germline ends came to 10 bases. This sequence joins TRBV29-1 and TRBJ2-3; tentatively, D is TRBD2 (7 bases). The receptor was isolated from a human donor with glioblastoma. This specimen was blood, taken before dendritic cell vaccination. The CDR3 loop is CSVLGGGTDTQYF. The DNA of the CDR3 is TGCAGCGTTCTAGGGGGGGGCACAGATACGCAGTATTTT.